This TCR beta chain appears in the sequencing data of a study of blood T cell repertoires in COVID-19. Sequencing was performed with immunoSEQ multiplex PCR; in TCRdb, only in-frame clones are kept and a portion is missing. The data contain over 200,000 clones, 70% to 90% of them seen just once; the ten biggest clones take up about 12%. Germline V gene lookup returns CDR1 SNHLY and CDR2 FYNNEI. CDR3 length: 14 residues. V was pared by 8 bases and J by 0 bases, with 6 bases of the junction left unmatched. Sequencing was carried out using peripheral blood. The chain employs TRBV2 and TRBJ1-1; 7 bases fit TRBD1. This sequence originates from a woman between 18 and 29 years old who had recovered from COVID-19. The CDR3 bases are TGTGCCAGCGTGAGGGACAGCATGAACACTGAAGCTTTCTTT. Its translation: CASVRDSMNTEAFF.